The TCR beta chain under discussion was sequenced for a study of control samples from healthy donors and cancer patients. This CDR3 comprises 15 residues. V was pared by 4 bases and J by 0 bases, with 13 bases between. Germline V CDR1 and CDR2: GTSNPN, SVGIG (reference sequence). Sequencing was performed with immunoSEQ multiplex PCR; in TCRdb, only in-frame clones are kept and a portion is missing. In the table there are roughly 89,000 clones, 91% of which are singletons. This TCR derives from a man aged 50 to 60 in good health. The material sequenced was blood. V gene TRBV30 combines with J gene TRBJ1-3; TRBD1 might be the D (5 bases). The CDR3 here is CAWTPGTPSGNTIYF. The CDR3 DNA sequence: TGTGCCTGGACCCCGGGGACTCCCTCTGGAAACACCATATATTTT. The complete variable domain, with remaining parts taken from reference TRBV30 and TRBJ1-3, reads SQTIHQWPATLVQPVGSPLSLECTVEGTSNPNLYWYRQAAGRGLQLLFYSVGIGQISSEVPQNLSASRPQDRQFILSSKKLLLSDSGFYLCAWTPGTPSGNTIYFGEGSWLTVV.